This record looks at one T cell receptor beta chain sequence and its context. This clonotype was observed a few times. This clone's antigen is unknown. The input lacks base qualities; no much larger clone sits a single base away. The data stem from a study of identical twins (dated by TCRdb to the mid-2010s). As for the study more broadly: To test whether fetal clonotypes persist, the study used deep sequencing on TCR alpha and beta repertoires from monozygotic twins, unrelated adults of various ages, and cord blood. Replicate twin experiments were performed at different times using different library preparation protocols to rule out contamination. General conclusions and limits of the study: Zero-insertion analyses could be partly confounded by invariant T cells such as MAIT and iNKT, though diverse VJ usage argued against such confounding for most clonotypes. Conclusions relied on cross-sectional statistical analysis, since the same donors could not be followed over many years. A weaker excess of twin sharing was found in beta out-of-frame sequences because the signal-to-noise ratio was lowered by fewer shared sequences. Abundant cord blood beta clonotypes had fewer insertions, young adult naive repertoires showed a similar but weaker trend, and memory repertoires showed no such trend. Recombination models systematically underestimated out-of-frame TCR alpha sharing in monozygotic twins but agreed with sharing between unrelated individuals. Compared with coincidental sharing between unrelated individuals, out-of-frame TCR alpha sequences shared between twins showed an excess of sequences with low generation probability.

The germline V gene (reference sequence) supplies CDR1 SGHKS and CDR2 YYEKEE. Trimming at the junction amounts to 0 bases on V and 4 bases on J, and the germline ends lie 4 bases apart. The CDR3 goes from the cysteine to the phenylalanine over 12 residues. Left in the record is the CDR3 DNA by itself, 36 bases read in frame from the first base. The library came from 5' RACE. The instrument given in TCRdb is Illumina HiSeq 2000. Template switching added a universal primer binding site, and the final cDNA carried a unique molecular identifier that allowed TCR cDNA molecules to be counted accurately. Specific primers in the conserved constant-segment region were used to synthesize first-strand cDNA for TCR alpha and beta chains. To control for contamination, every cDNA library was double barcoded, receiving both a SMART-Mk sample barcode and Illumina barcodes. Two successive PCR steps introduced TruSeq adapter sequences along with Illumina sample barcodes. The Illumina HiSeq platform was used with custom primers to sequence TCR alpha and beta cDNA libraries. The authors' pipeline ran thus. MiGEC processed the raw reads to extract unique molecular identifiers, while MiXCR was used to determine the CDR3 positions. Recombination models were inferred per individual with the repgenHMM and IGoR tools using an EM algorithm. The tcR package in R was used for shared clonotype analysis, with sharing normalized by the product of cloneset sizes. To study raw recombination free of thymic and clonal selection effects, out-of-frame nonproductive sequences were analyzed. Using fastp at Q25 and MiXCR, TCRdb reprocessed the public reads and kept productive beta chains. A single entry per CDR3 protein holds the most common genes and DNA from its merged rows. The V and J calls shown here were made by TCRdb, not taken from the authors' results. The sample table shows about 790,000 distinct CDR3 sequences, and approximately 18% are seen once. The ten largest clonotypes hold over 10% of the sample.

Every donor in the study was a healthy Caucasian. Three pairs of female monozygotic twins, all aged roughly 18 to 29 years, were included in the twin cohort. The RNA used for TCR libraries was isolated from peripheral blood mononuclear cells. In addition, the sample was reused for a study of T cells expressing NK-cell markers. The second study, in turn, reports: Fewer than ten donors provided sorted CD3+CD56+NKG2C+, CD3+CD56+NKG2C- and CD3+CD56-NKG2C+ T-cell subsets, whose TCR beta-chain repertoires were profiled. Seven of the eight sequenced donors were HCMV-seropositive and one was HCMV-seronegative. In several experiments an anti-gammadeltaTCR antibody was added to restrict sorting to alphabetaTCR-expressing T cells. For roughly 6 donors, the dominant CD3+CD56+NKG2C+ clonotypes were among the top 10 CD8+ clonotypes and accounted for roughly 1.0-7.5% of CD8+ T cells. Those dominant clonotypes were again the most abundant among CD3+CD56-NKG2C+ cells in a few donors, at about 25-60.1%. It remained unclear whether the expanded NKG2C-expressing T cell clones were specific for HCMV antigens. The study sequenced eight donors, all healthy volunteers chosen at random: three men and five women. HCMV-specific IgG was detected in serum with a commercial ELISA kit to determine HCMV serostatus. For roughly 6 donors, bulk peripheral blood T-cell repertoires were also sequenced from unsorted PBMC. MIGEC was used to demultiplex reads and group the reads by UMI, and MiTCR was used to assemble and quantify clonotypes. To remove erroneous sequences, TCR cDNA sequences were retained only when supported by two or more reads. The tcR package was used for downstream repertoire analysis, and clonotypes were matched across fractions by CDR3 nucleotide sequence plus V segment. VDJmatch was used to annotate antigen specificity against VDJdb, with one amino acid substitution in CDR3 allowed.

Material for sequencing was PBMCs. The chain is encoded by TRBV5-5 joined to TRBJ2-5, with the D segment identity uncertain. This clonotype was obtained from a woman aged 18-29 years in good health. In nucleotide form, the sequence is TGTGCCAGCAGCTTGGTTATAGAGACCCAGTACTTC. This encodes CASSLVIETQYF.